This T cell receptor beta chain was recorded in a study of cytomegalovirus exposure and HLA in healthy donors. Study conclusions and caveats: As immune exposure information, only CMV serostatus was available. Reportedly, cytomegalovirus status was diagnosed with high sensitivity and specificity. 87-base-pair reads could not separate some V segments, including TRBV6-2 and TRBV6-3. Sequence variants that were highly shared formed a cluster that was likely a sequencing artifact.

The PCR employed 60 Vbeta primers together with 13 Jbeta primers. Sequencing used immunoSEQ multiplex PCR; TCRdb keeps in-frame clones, though not all of them. The data hold 120,000 to 150,000 clones, with approximately 78% observed a single time. On this clone itself: Its specificity is not known.

V shed 4 bases and J 8 bases; nucleotides not matched to a gene: 5. In germline, CDR1 is SGHRS, CDR2 YFSETQ. The CDR3 is 14 amino acids. The chain carries TRBV5-1 and TRBJ2-4; 11 bases align to TRBD2. The source of this sequence is a man aged 40-49 years in good health and CMV-seropositive. The sample taken for sequencing was PBMCs. CDR3 loop: CASSQTSGSYIQYF. DNA for the CDR3: TGCGCCAGCAGCCAAACTAGCGGGAGCTACATTCAGTACTTC.